What follows are 28 T cell receptor beta chains derived from one specimen sequenced in a study of control samples from healthy donors and cancer patients. TCRdb keeps only in-frame clones here, not all; method: immunoSEQ multiplex PCR. The sample lists 120,000 to 150,000 clones; 70% to 90% were seen once. Specimen: blood. The origin of the receptors is a young woman in good health.

The chain combines TRBV30 with TRBJ2-1; 10 bases are shared with TRBD2. Unmatched junction bases numbered 8, after V lost 5 bases and J lost 10 bases. The V gene's germline CDR1 is GTSNPN and CDR2 SVGIG (reference sequence). The CDR3 loop spans 13 amino acids. CDR3 region: CAWAGIAGGEQFF. CDR3 DNA sequence: TGTGCCTGGGCCGGTATAGCGGGAGGAGAGCAGTTCTTC.

This sequence joins TRBV7-2 and TRBJ2-1; unclear D gene. V lost 1 base and J 1 base, leaving 8 bases between the germline ends. The CDR3 covers 15 residues. From germline, CDR1 is SGHTA and CDR2 FQGNSA. In nucleotides, the CDR3 is TGTGCCAGCAGCTTAGTGTCAGATTCCTACAATGAGCAGTTCTTC. It specifies CASSLVSDSYNEQFF. The full variable domain, rest sourced from reference TRBV7-2 and TRBJ2-1, is GAGVSQSPSNKVTEKGKDVELRCDPISGHTALYWYRQSLGQGLEFLIYFQGNSAPDKSGLPSDRFSAERTGGSVSTLTIQRTQQEDSAVYLCASSLVSDSYNEQFFGPGTRLTVL.

This chain uses TRBV4-1 with TRBJ2-1; 8 bases map to TRBD1. The CDR3 is 16 amino acids. The V gene's germline CDR1 is MGHRA and CDR2 YSYEKL. V gave up 4 bases and J gave up 3 bases; unmatched junction bases: 8. The CDR3 sequence is CASSPIGQGDYNEQFF. The CDR3 DNA sequence: TGCGCCAGCAGCCCTATAGGACAGGGCGACTACAATGAGCAGTTCTTC.

The V call is TRBV5-6, the J call TRBJ2-5; 11 bases fit TRBD2. The CDR3 length is 16 residues. The V gene end was trimmed by 0 bases and the J gene end by 3 bases; junction bases not matched to a gene: 4. CDR1 SGHDT and CDR2 YYEEEE come from the germline V gene. CDR3 residues: CASSLDTGLAEETQYF. The CDR3 DNA is TGTGCCAGCAGCTTGGATACGGGACTAGCGGAAGAGACCCAGTACTTC.

This chain uses TRBV7-3 with TRBJ1-1, with 7 bases that match TRBD1. Per germline, CDR1 SGHTA and CDR2 FQGTGA. Trimming at V came to 6 bases and at J to 7 bases, leaving 8 bases not matched to a gene. The CDR3 length is 13 residues. The CDR3 sequence: CASRATGSGEAFF. CDR3 nucleotides: TGTGCCAGCAGAGCGACAGGGTCTGGTGAAGCTTTCTTT.

The gene calls are TRBV9 and TRBJ2-2; D is unresolved. V lost 0 bases and J lost 2, with 17 bases in between. CDR1 is SGDLS, CDR2 YYNGEE, per germline. The CDR3 totals 18 residues. CDR3 DNA: TGTGCCAGCAGCGTAGCCCTTATAAATCGGGCCAACACCGGGGAGCTGTTTTTT. It translates to CASSVALINRANTGELFF.

CDR3 DNA sequence: TGTGCCAGCAGCGTCGGCGGGGGCAGGGGAGATACGCAGTATTTT. Protein: CASSVGGGRGDTQYF. The chain joins TRBV9 to TRBJ2-3; TRBD2 might be the D (7 bases). This CDR3 is built from 15 residues. Germline lookup yields CDR1 SGDLS and CDR2 YYNGEE. Trimming cost V 2 bases and J 5 bases, with 15 bases left between them.

The chain combines TRBV3-1 (or the pseudogene TRBV3-2) with TRBJ1-3, with a possible D match to TRBD1 (5 bases). The CDR3 consists of 17 residues. The germline V gene has CDR1 LGHDT and CDR2 YNNKEL (reference sequence). Trimming took off 1 base at V and 4 bases at J, with 17 bases between the two ends. CDR3 residues: CASSQGTGLGDGNTIYF. The CDR3 DNA reads as TGTGCCAGCAGCCAAGGAACAGGACTGGGGGACGGAAACACCATATATTTT.

DNA of the CDR3: TGTGCCAGCTCGCAGCGGGACTCGACCACTGAAGCTTTCTTT. Encoded protein: CASSQRDSTTEAFF. This rearrangement joins TRBV7-9 to TRBJ1-1, with D perhaps TRBD1 (5 bases). CDR3 size: 14 residues. The V gene lost 8 bases and the J gene lost 4 bases, with 17 bases spanning the gap. Germline CDR1 SEHNR, CDR2 FQNEAQ (reference sequence).

The chain combines TRBV2 with TRBJ2-1; unclear D gene. The germline V and J ends were trimmed by 4 bases and 9 bases, with 13 bases remaining between them. This CDR3 has 13 amino acids. Germline CDR1 is SNHLY and CDR2 is FYNNEI. Here the CDR3 reads CASSGPAEGEQFF. The CDR3 DNA sequence: TGTGCCAGCAGTGGTCCCGCGGAAGGTGAGCAGTTCTTC. The full variable domain, completed using reference TRBV2 and TRBJ2-1, is EPEVTQTPSHQVTQMGQEVILRCVPISNHLYFYWYRQILGQKVEFLVSFYNNEISEKSEIFDDQFSVERPDGSNFTLKIRSTKLEDSAMYFCASSGPAEGEQFFGPGTRLTVL.

The sample holds a few counts of this clone. The rearrangement uses TRBV2 and TRBJ2-2; 7 bases fit TRBD2. The junction had 5 bases not matched to a gene; V was cut back by 8 bases and J by 2 bases. Germline V gene data show CDR1 as SNHLY and CDR2 as FYNNEI. The CDR3 is made up of 14 amino acids. The chain's CDR3 is CASRLAINTGELFF. The DNA of the CDR3 is TGTGCCAGCCGACTAGCCATCAACACCGGGGAGCTGTTTTTT.

V and J are TRBV1 and TRBJ2-7; the table names TRBD1, a call not compared with the DNA. TRBV1 is shown as a pseudogene. CDR3 length equals 18 residues. CDR3 region: CTSSLRDRGFSNSYEQYF. The CDR3 nucleotides are TGCACCAGCAGCCTGAGGGACAGGGGGTTTTCAAATTCCTACGAGCAGTACTTC.

The chain combines TRBV5-1 with TRBJ2-7, with a possible D match to TRBD1 (6 bases). V lost 4 bases, J lost 6 bases, and 20 bases lay in between. Germline V gene lookup returns CDR1 SGHRS and CDR2 YFSETQ. This CDR3 is built from 15 residues. The CDR3 DNA reads as TGCGCCAGCAGCGACGGGACAAACCCGCCCCCCGAGCAGTACTTC. It yields the protein CASSDGTNPPPEQYF. Complete variable domain (other parts from reference TRBV5-1 and TRBJ2-7): KAGVTQTPRYLIKTRGQQVTLSCSPISGHRSVSWYQQTPGQGLQFLFEYFSETQRNKGNFPGRFSGRQFSNSRSEMNVSTLELGDSALYLCASSDGTNPPPEQYFGPGTRLTVT.

The rearrangement links TRBV27 to TRBJ2-7; 11 bases agree with TRBD2. The ends lost 2 bases at V and 5 bases at J; junction bases unmatched: 2. Germline assignment: CDR1 MNHEY and CDR2 SMNVEV (reference sequence). CDR3 length equals 14 residues. The DNA of the CDR3 is TGTGCCAGCAGTTTAACTAGCGGGAGCAACGAGCAGTACTTC. As protein: CASSLTSGSNEQYF.

The V call is TRBV29-1, the J call TRBJ1-1; unclear D gene. V was shortened by 7 bases and J by 8 bases, with 14 bases between the two germline ends. This CDR3 has 11 residues. CDR1 SQVTM and CDR2 ANQGSEA come from the germline V gene. The CDR3 bases are TGCAGCGGTCTCAGGACCATGGAAGCTTTCTTT. Protein product: CSGLRTMEAFF.

The chain carries TRBV15 and TRBJ1-3; D remains ambiguous. The length of the CDR3 is 16 residues. Germline values: CDR1 LNHNV, CDR2 YYDKDF (reference sequence). The V end lost 5 bases, the J end lost 1 base, and 15 bases lay between the germline ends. The CDR3 nucleotides are TGTGCCACCAGCTCCTCGACCCGAAAGTCTGGAAACACCATATATTTT. The encoded protein is CATSSSTRKSGNTIYF.

This chain joins TRBV9 and TRBJ2-1, with a tentative D call TRBD2 (5 bases). Germline CDR1 reads SGDLS; CDR2 reads YYNGEE. This CDR3 contains 15 residues. V was cut by 4 bases and J by 5 bases, with 16 bases left in between. The DNA for the CDR3 is TGTGCCAGCAGCCCCCGCGGGTGGGGTAACAATGAGCAGTTCTTC. It translates to CASSPRGWGNNEQFF.

The chain couples TRBV9 to TRBJ2-1, with D tentatively TRBD2 (5 bases). Trimming removed 0 bases at V and 7 bases at J, with 17 bases between. The germline V gene encodes CDR1 SGDLS and CDR2 YYNGEE. CDR3 length: 16 residues. This chain's CDR3 is CASSVGSAQVVNEQFF. The CDR3 DNA is TGTGCCAGCAGCGTAGGTAGCGCCCAAGTGGTTAATGAGCAGTTCTTC.

The chain employs TRBV14 and TRBJ1-1; D uncertain. Germline V lookup: CDR1 SGHDN, CDR2 FVKESK. The CDR3 has 12 residues. Trimming removed 3 bases from V and 5 bases from J, with 7 bases in between. CDR3 loop: CASSQSGTEAFF. The CDR3 region has the DNA TGTGCCAGCAGCCAGAGTGGGACTGAAGCTTTCTTT.

This clone was seen just once. This chain links TRBV27 with TRBJ2-7; 7 bases map to TRBD2. The V segment lost 2 bases and the J segment 5 bases; nucleotides outside the gene matches: 12. The CDR3 covers 16 residues. CDR1 is MNHEY and CDR2 is SMNVEV in the germline V gene (reference sequence). CDR3 sequence (DNA): TGTGCCAGCAGTTTAAGGGAGGGCATGGGTGTGGACGAGCAGTACTTC. Encoded protein: CASSLREGMGVDEQYF.

The chain combines TRBV2 with TRBJ1-3; possibly TRBD1 for D (6 bases). Germline V gene sequence: CDR1 SNHLY, CDR2 FYNNEI. Between the trimmed V and J ends, which lost 6 bases and 4 bases, there was a span of 13 bases. The CDR3 has 14 amino acids. CDR3 protein: CASRPRQEGNTIYF. For the CDR3, the DNA is TGTGCCAGCAGGCCTCGACAGGAAGGAAACACCATATATTTT. Full variable domain (outside the CDR3, taken from reference TRBV2 and TRBJ1-3): EPEVTQTPSHQVTQMGQEVILRCVPISNHLYFYWYRQILGQKVEFLVSFYNNEISEKSEIFDDQFSVERPDGSNFTLKIRSTKLEDSAMYFCASRPRQEGNTIYFGEGSWLTVV.

This clone was picked up one time. The gene calls are TRBV7-9 and TRBJ1-6; possibly TRBD1 for D (6 bases). The germline V gene has CDR1 SEHNR and CDR2 FQNEAQ (reference sequence). The V end was cut by 5 bases, the J end by 7 bases, with 9 bases between. The CDR3 is made up of 13 amino acids. DNA for the CDR3: TGTGCCAGCAGCCCAGGGGCCAATTCACCCCTCCACTTT. It encodes CASSPGANSPLHF.

There are a few counts of this clone. The rearrangement uses TRBV6-5 and TRBJ1-3; TRBD1 is a possible D gene (5 bases). The germline V and J ends were trimmed by 2 bases and 0 bases, with 11 bases remaining between them. Germline values: CDR1 MNHEY, CDR2 SVGAGI. The CDR3 length is 16 residues. The CDR3, as DNA: TGTGCCAGCAGTTACGGGGCAGGACCCTCTGGAAACACCATATATTTT. It translates to CASSYGAGPSGNTIYF.

The gene calls are TRBV6-5 and TRBJ1-1; no clear D gene. This CDR3 region has 13 residues. The germline gives CDR1 MNHEY, CDR2 SVGAGI. The germline V and J ends were trimmed by 6 bases and 1 base, with 9 bases remaining between them. The CDR3 DNA reads TGTGCCAGCAGGGCAGCCTGGAACACTGAAGCTTTCTTT. Translated, it gives CASRAAWNTEAFF.

The rearrangement joins TRBV30 to TRBJ2-4; the D gene is possibly TRBD2 (6 bases). CDR1 GTSNPN and CDR2 SVGIG come from the germline V gene (reference sequence). The CDR3 has 11 residues. CDR3 sequence: CAGGTKNIQYF. As DNA, the CDR3 is TGTGCTGGAGGGACTAAAAACATTCAGTACTTC. Variable domain in full (rest from reference TRBV30 and TRBJ2-4): SQTIHQWPATLVQPVGSPLSLECTVEGTSNPNLYWYRQAAGRGLQLLFYSVGIGQISSEVPQNLSASRPQDRQFILSSKKLLLSDSGFYLCAGGTKNIQYFGAGTRLSVL.

This chain links TRBV6-5 with TRBJ2-1; D ambiguous. The CDR3 is made up of 11 amino acids. The germline CDR1 and CDR2 sequences are MNHEY and SVGAGI. V was shortened by 6 bases and J by 10 bases, with 10 bases between the two germline ends. CDR3 in DNA: TGTGCCAGCAGATATCATGGGGAGCAGTTCTTC. Translated: CASRYHGEQFF.

The chain couples TRBV7-2 to TRBJ2-6; D gene unclear. The CDR3 contains 14 residues. Germline V gene data show CDR1 as SGHTA and CDR2 as FQGNSA. V was shortened by 1 base and J by 4 bases, with 5 bases between the two germline ends. The CDR3 bases are TGTGCCAGCAGCTTAGTGGTCGGGGCCAACGTCCTGACTTTC. It yields the protein CASSLVVGANVLTF.

The rearrangement links TRBV14 to TRBJ2-4; 9 positions agree with TRBD1. J lost 0 bases, V lost 4 bases, and 10 bases had no gene match. The CDR3 runs to 18 residues. Germline CDR1 reads SGHDN; CDR2 reads FVKESK. CDR3 bases: TGTGCCAGCAGCCGGGGACAGGGTGGTTCTGGAGCCAAAAACATTCAGTACTTC. Translating gives CASSRGQGGSGAKNIQYF.